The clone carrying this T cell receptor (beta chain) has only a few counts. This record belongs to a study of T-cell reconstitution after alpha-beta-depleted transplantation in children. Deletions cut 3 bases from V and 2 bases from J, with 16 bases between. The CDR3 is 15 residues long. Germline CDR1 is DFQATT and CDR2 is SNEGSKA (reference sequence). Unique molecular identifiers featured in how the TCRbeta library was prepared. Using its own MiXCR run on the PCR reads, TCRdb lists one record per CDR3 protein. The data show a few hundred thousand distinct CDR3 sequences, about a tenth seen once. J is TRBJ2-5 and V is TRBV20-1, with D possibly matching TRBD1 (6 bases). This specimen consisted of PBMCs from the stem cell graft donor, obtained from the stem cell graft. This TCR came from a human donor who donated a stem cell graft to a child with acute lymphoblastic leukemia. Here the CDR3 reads CSARAPGTPQETQYF. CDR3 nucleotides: TGCAGTGCTAGGGCGCCCGGGACACCTCAAGAGACCCAGTACTTC.